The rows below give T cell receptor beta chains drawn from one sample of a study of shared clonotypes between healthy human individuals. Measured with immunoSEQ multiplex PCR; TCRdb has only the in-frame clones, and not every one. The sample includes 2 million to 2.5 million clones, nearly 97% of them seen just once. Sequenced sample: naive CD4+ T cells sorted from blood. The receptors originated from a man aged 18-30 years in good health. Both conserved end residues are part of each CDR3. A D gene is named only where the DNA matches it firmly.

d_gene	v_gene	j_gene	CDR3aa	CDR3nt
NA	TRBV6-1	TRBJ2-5	CASSLSGPGKETQYF	TGTGCCAGCAGCCTATCCGGGCCCGGGAAAGAGACCCAGTACTTC
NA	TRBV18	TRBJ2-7	CASSPGGLIYEQYF	TGTGCCAGCTCACCGGGGGGTCTTATCTACGAGCAGTACTTC
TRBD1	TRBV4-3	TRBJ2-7	CASSSSGQGYEQYF	TGCGCCAGCAGCTCTTCGGGACAGGGGTACGAGCAGTACTTC
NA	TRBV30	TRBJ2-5	CAWSVTGNLQETQYF	TGTGCCTGGAGCGTGACAGGCAACCTCCAAGAGACCCAGTACTTC
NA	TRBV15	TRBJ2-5	CATSRDVTRAQETQYF	TGTGCCACCAGCAGAGACGTTACTAGGGCTCAAGAGACCCAGTACTTC
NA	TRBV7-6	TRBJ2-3	CASTPRRTESTDTQYF	TGTGCCAGCACTCCTAGAAGAACGGAAAGCACAGATACGCAGTATTTT
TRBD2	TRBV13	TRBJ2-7	CASSFPGTSGRMGEQYF	TGTGCCAGCAGCTTTCCCGGGACTAGCGGGAGGATGGGCGAGCAGTACTTC
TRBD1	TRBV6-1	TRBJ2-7	CASSDPGQAFWDEQYF	TGTGCCAGCAGTGACCCAGGACAGGCTTTTTGGGACGAGCAGTACTTC
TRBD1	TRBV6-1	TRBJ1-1	CASRQGGGAAEAFF	TGTGCCAGCAGGCAGGGGGGGGGAGCGGCTGAAGCTTTCTTT
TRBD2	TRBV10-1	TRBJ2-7	CASSEIPGGAYEQYF	TGCGCCAGCAGTGAGATACCGGGAGGTGCCTACGAGCAGTACTTC
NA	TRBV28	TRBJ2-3	CASSRGTATDTQYF	TGTGCCAGCAGTAGAGGGACGGCCACAGATACGCAGTATTTT
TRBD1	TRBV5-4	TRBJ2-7	CASSPGQGSYEQYF	TGTGCCAGCAGCCCAGGACAGGGATCCTACGAGCAGTACTTC
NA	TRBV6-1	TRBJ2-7	CASQRTALSYEQYF	TGTGCCAGCCAACGGACAGCTCTCTCCTACGAGCAGTACTTC